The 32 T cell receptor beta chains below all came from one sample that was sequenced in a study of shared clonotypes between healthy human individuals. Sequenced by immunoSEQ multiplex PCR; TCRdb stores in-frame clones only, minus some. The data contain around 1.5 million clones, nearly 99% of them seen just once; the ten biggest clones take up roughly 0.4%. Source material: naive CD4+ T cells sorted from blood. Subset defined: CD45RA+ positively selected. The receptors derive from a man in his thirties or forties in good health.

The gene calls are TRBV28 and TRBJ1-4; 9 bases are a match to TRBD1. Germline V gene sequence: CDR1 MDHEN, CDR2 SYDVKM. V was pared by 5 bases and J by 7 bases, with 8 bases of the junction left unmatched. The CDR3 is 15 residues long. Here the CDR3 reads CASSPPGQGIEKLFF. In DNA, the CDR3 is TGTGCCAGCAGTCCCCCGGGACAGGGCATTGAAAAACTGTTTTTT.

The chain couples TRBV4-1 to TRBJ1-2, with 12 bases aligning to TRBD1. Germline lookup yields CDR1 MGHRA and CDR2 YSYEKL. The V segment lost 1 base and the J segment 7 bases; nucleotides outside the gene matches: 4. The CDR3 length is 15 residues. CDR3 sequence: CASSQGDRGRGGYTF. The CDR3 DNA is TGCGCCAGCAGCCAAGGGGACAGGGGGCGGGGTGGCTACACCTTC.

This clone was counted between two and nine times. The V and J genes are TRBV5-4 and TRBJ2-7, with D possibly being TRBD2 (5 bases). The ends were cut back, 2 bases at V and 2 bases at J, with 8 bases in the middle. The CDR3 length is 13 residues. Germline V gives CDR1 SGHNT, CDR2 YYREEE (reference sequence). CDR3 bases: TGTGCCAGCAGCTTTACCGGGGCCTACGAGCAGTACTTC. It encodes CASSFTGAYEQYF.

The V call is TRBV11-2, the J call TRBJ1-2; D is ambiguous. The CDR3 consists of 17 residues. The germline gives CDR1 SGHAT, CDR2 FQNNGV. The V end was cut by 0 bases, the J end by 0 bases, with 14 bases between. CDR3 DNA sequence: TGTGCCAGCAGCTTAGATCTAGGGAGGTCAACTAACTATGGCTACACCTTC. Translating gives CASSLDLGRSTNYGYTF.

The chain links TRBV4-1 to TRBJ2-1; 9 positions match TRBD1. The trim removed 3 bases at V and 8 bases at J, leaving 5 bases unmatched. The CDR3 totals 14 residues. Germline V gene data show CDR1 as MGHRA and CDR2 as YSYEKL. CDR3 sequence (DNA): TGCGCCAGCAGCCATCGACAGGGGGTGGATGAGCAGTTCTTC. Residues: CASSHRQGVDEQFF.

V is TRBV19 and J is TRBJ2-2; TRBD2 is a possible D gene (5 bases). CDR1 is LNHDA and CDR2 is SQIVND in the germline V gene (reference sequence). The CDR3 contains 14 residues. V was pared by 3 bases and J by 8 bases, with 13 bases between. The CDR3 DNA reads TGTGCCAGTAGTATCGGACTGCTAAAGGGGGAGCTGTTTTTT. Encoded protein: CASSIGLLKGELFF.

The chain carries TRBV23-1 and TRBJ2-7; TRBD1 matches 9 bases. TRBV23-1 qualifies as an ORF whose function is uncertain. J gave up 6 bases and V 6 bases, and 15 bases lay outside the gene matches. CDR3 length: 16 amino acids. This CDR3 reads CASRKRDRETYVEQYF. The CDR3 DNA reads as TGCGCCAGCAGGAAACGGGACAGGGAAACCTACGTCGAGCAGTACTTC.

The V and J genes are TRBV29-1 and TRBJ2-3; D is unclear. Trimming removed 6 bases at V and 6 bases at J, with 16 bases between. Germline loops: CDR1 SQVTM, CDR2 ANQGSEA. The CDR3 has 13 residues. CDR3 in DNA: TGCAGCGTCAGGCTCTGGCCTGCCGATACGCAGTATTTT. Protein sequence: CSVRLWPADTQYF.

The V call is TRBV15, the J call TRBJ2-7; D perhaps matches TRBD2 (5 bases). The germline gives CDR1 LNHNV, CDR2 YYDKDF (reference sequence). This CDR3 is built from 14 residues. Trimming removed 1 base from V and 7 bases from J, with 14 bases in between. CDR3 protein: CATSRGGYLGEQYF. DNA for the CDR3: TGTGCCACCAGCAGAGGAGGGTACCTGGGTGAGCAGTACTTC.

CDR3 in amino acids: CASSFRGSTADRRAEAFF. The CDR3, as DNA: TGTGCCAGCAGTTTTCGGGGGAGTACGGCCGACAGGCGCGCTGAAGCTTTCTTT. The rearrangement uses TRBV27 and TRBJ1-1; TRBD1 is a possible D gene (6 bases). The CDR3 is 18 residues long. Germline V gene lookup returns CDR1 MNHEY and CDR2 SMNVEV (reference sequence). Between the trimmed V and J ends, which lost 3 bases and 6 bases, there was a span of 26 bases.

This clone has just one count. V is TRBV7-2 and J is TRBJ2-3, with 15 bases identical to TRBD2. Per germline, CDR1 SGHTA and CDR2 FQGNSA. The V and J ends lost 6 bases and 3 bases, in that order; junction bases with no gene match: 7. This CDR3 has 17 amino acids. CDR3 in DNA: TGTGCCAGCAGATTGGGACTAGCGGGAGGAGGAACAGATACGCAGTATTTT. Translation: CASRLGLAGGGTDTQYF.

CDR3 in DNA: TGTGCCAGCAGCCCACGGACCTACGAGCAGTACTTC. It translates to CASSPRTYEQYF. The chain couples TRBV11-2 to TRBJ2-7; D unclear. The germline V gene has CDR1 SGHAT and CDR2 FQNNGV. Trimming shortened V by 5 bases and J by 2 bases, and 7 bases separated the two germline ends. This CDR3 spans 12 amino acids.

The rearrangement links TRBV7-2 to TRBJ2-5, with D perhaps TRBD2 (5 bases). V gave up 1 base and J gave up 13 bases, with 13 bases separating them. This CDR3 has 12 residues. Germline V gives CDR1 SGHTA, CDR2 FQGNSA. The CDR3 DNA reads TGTGCCAGCAGCTTAGAGCGGACGCACCCGTACTTC. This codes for CASSLERTHPYF.

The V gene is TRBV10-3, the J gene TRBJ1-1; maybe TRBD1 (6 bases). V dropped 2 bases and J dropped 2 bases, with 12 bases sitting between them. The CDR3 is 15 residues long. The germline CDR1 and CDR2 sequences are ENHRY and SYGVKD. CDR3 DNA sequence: TGTGCCATCAGTGAGGACAGGACAAGAAACACTGAAGCTTTCTTT. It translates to CAISEDRTRNTEAFF.

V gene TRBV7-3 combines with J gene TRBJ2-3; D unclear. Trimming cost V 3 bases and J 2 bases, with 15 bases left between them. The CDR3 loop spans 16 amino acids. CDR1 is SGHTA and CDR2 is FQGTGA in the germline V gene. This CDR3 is CASSFGIDRTTDTQYF. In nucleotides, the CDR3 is TGTGCCAGCAGCTTTGGAATCGACCGTACCACAGATACGCAGTATTTT.

CDR3 amino acids: CASSLQWDTVSGELFF. CDR3 in DNA: TGTGCCAGCTCACTACAGTGGGACACCGTATCCGGGGAGCTGTTTTTT. V is TRBV18 and J is TRBJ2-2; D may be TRBD1 (6 bases). The CDR3 has 16 residues. V was clipped by 4 bases and J by 6 bases, with 18 bases between them. CDR1 is KGHSH and CDR2 is LQKENI in the germline V gene.

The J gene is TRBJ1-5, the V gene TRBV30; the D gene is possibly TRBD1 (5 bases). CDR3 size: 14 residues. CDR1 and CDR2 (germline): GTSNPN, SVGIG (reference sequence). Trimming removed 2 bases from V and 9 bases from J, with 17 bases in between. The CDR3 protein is CAWSPPGRISPQHF. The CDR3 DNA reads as TGTGCCTGGAGTCCTCCGGGACGTATATCGCCCCAGCATTTT.

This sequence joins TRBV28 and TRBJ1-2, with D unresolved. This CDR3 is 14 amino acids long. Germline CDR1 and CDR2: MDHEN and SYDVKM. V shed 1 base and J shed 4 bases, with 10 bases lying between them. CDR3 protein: CASSLSRTGYGYTF. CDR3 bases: TGTGCCAGCAGTTTATCGCGGACCGGCTATGGCTACACCTTC.

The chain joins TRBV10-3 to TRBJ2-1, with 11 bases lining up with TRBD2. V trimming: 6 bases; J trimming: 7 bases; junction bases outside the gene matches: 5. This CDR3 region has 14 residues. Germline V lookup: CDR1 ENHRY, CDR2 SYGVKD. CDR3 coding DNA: TGTGCCATCAGGGGGACTAGCGGCTTGAATGAGCAGTTCTTC. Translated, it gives CAIRGTSGLNEQFF.

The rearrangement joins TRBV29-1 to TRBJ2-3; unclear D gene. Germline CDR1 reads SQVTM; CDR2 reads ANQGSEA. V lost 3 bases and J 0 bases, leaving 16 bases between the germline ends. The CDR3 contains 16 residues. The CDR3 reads CSVELMALRSTDTQYF. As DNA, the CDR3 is TGCAGCGTTGAGCTAATGGCCCTAAGGAGCACAGATACGCAGTATTTT.

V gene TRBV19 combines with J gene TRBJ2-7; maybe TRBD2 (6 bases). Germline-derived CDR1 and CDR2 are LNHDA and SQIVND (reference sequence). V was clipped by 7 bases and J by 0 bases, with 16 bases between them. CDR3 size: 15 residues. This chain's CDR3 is CASTEGTQRSYEQYF. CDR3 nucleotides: TGTGCCAGTACCGAAGGGACTCAACGCTCCTACGAGCAGTACTTC.

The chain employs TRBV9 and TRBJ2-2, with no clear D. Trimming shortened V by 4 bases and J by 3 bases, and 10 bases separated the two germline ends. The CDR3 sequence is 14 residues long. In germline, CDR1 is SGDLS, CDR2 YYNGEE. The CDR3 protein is CASSPRVDTGELFF. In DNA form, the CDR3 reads TGTGCCAGCAGCCCCCGGGTCGACACCGGGGAGCTGTTTTTT.

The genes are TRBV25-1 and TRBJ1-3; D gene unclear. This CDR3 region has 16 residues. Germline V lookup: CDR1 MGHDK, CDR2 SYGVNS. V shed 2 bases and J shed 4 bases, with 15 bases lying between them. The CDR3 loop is CASSEQSPLQGNTIYF. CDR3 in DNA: TGTGCCAGCAGTGAACAGTCTCCGTTACAAGGAAACACCATATATTTT.

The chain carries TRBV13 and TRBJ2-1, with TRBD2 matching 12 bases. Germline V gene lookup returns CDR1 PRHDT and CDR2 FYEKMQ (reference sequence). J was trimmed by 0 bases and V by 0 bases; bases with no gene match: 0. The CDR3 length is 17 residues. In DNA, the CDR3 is TGTGCCAGCAGCTTAGGGACTAGCGGGAGCTCCTACAATGAGCAGTTCTTC. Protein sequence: CASSLGTSGSSYNEQFF.

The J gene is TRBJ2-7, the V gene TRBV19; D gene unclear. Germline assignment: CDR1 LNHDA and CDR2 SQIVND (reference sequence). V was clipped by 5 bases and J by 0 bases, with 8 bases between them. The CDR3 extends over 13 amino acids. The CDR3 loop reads CASSVSHSYEQYF. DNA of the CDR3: TGTGCCAGTAGTGTAAGCCACTCCTACGAGCAGTACTTC. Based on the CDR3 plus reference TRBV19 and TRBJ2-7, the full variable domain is DGGITQSPKYLFRKEGQNVTLSCEQNLNHDAMYWYRQDPGQGLRLIYYSQIVNDFQKGDIAEGYSVSREKKESFPLTVTSAQKNPTAFYLCASSVSHSYEQYFGPGTRLTVT.

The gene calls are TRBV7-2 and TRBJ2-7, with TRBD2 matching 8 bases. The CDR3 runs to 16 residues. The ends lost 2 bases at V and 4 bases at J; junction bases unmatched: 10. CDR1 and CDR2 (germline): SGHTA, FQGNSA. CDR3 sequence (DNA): TGTGCCAGCAGCTTAACGAGCGGGAGTCAGGTGTACGAGCAGTACTTC. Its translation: CASSLTSGSQVYEQYF. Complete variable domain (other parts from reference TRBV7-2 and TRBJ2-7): GAGVSQSPSNKVTEKGKDVELRCDPISGHTALYWYRQSLGQGLEFLIYFQGNSAPDKSGLPSDRFSAERTGGSVSTLTIQRTQQEDSAVYLCASSLTSGSQVYEQYFGPGTRLTVT.

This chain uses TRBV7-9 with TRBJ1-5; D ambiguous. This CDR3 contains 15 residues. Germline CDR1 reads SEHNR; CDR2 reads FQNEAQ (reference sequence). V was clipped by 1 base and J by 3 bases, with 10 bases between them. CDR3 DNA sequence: TGTGCCAGCAGCTTAGGGGAGGTGAACAATCAGCCCCAGCATTTT. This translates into CASSLGEVNNQPQHF. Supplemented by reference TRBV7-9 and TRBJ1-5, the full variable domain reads DTGVSQNPRHKITKRGQNVTFRCDPISEHNRLYWYRQTLGQGPEFLTYFQNEAQLEKSRLLSDRFSAERPKGSFSTLEIQRTEQGDSAMYLCASSLGEVNNQPQHFGDGTRLSIL.

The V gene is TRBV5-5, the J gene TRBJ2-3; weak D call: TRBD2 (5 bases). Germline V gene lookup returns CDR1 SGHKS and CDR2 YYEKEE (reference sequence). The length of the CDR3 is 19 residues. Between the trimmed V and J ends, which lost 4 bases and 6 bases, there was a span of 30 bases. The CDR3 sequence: CASSPQPLRGARTGDTQYF. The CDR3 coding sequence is TGTGCCAGCAGCCCCCAACCCCTCCGTGGAGCGAGGACGGGGGATACGCAGTATTTT.

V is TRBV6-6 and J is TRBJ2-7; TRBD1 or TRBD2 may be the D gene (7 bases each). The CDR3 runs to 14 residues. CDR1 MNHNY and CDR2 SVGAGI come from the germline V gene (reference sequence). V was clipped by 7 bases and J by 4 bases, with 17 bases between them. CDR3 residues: CASIPGRGGYEQYF. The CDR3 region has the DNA TGTGCCAGCATTCCCGGCAGGGGGGGATACGAGCAGTACTTC.

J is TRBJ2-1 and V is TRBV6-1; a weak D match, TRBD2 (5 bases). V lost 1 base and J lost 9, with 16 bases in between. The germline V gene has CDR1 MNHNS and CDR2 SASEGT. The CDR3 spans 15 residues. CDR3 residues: CASSEVATSLGEQFF. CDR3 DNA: TGTGCCAGCAGTGAAGTTGCCACTAGTCTAGGTGAGCAGTTCTTC.

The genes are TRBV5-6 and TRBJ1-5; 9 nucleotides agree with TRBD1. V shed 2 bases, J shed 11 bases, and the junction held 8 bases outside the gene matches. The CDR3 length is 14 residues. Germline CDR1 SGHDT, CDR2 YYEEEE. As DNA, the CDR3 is TGTGCCAGCAGCTTATCACAGGGGGCGGGAGCCCAGCATTTT. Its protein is CASSLSQGAGAQHF.

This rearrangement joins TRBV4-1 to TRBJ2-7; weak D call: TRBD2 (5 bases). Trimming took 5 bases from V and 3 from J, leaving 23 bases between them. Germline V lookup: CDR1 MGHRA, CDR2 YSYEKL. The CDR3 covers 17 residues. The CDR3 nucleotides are TGCGCCAGCAGCAGGAACCCCCGGGCCCCCCGGGACTACGAGCAGTACTTC. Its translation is CASSRNPRAPRDYEQYF.